The 15 T cell receptor beta chains below all came from one sample that was sequenced in a study of T-cell memory formation after mild COVID-19. TCRdb called the 5' RACE reads again in MiXCR, with one record for every CDR3 protein. The sample consists of 580,000 or so distinct CDR3 sequences, approximately 15% of them appearing once. Sequencing was done on a sample of PBMCs or a T cell subset sorted from them (not recorded which). Receptor source: an adult woman who had mild COVID-19 (a few samples of this study predate the infection). Cell type and time point are not known.

This clonotype was picked up many times. The chain links TRBV7-9 to TRBJ1-3, with no clear D. Trimming left V 7 bases short and J 0 bases short, with 22 bases between. Germline CDR1 SEHNR, CDR2 FQNEAQ (reference sequence). This CDR3 is built from 18 residues. CDR3 sequence reads: CASTTVATRRASGNTIYF. The CDR3 DNA reads as TGTGCCAGCACTACAGTGGCCACACGCCGGGCCTCTGGAAACACCATATATTTT.

The gene calls are TRBV19 and TRBJ2-7; D is unclear. Germline CDR1 is LNHDA and CDR2 is SQIVND (reference sequence). Deletions cut 3 bases from V and 3 bases from J, with 9 bases between. The CDR3 spans 13 residues. The CDR3 here is CASSIYILYEQYF. CDR3 in DNA: TGTGCCAGTAGTATCTACATCCTCTACGAGCAGTACTTC.

The chain has TRBV7-3 and TRBJ2-2; D ambiguous. In germline, CDR1 is SGHTA, CDR2 FQGTGA. There are 16 residues in the CDR3. The V end lost 1 base, the J end lost 1 base, and 10 bases lay between the germline ends. CDR3 loop: CASSLMRAGNTGELFF. CDR3 coding DNA: TGTGCCAGCAGCTTAATGAGAGCAGGGAACACCGGGGAGCTGTTTTTT. The full variable domain, rest sourced from reference TRBV7-3 and TRBJ2-2, is GAGVSQTPSNKVTEKGKYVELRCDPISGHTALYWYRQSLGQGPEFLIYFQGTGAADDSGLPNDRFFAVRPEGSVSTLKIQRTERGDSAVYLCASSLMRAGNTGELFFGEGSRLTVL.

This clonotype was observed a handful of times. The CDR3 is CASSQEGHLLAGNTIYF. The CDR3 coding sequence is TGTGCCAGCAGCCAAGAAGGACACCTGTTGGCCGGAAACACCATATATTTT. The rearrangement links TRBV14 to TRBJ1-3; D possibly corresponds to TRBD1 (5 bases). The germline V gene encodes CDR1 SGHDN and CDR2 FVKESK. The CDR3 runs 17 residues. V shed 0 bases and J shed 4 bases, with 16 bases lying between them.

This clonotype was detected only a few times. The chain employs TRBV29-1 and TRBJ2-7; tentatively, D is TRBD1 (5 bases). Germline V lookup: CDR1 SQVTM, CDR2 ANQGSEA. This CDR3 is built from 14 residues. Trimming left V 0 bases short and J 5 bases short, with 14 bases between. For the CDR3, the DNA is TGCAGCGTTGAAGATCAAACCCAAGGGGACGAGCAGTACTTC. This codes for CSVEDQTQGDEQYF.

This clonotype was detected only a few times. The chain couples TRBV5-5 to TRBJ2-5; D may be TRBD1 or TRBD2 (6 bases each). Trimming removed 4 bases from V and 6 bases from J, with 13 bases in between. Germline V gene sequence: CDR1 SGHKS, CDR2 YYEKEE (reference sequence). This CDR3 has 13 residues. The CDR3 bases are TGTGCCAGCAGCCCGGGGGCCGAACAGACCCAGTACTTC. This translates into CASSPGAEQTQYF. Filled out from reference TRBV5-5 and TRBJ2-5, the complete variable domain reads DAGVTQSPTHLIKTRGQQVTLRCSPISGHKSVSWYQQVLGQGPQFIFQYYEKEERGRGNFPDRFSARQFPNYSSELNVNALLLGDSALYLCASSPGAEQTQYFGPGTRLLVL.

The genes are TRBV20-1 and TRBJ1-5, with a weak D call TRBD1 (5 bases). The CDR3 runs 16 residues. The V end lost 6 bases, the J end lost 0 bases, and 18 bases lay between the germline ends. Per the germline V gene, CDR1 is DFQATT and CDR2 is SNEGSKA (reference sequence). CDR3 sequence reads: CSAIHSGTTSNQPQHF. The DNA of the CDR3 is TGCAGTGCCATCCACTCCGGGACGACTAGCAATCAGCCCCAGCATTTT.

This clonotype was detected a few times. The chain employs TRBV7-6 and TRBJ2-6, with a possible D match to TRBD2 (5 bases). V was trimmed by 5 bases and J by 2 bases, leaving 10 bases between them. Germline-derived CDR1 and CDR2 are SGHVS and FNYEAQ. The CDR3 consists of 15 residues. CDR3 DNA: TGTGCCAGCAGCCCCATCGGGGCTGGGGCCAACGTCCTGACTTTC. Translated, it gives CASSPIGAGANVLTF.

This clonotype appeared a few times. The V call is TRBV5-1, the J call TRBJ1-1; 9 bases fit TRBD1. Per germline, CDR1 SGHRS and CDR2 YFSETQ. V lost 0 bases, J lost 4 bases, and 7 bases stayed unmatched. The CDR3 runs to 16 residues. The CDR3 loop is CASSLGDRVSATEAFF. Here the CDR3 DNA reads TGCGCCAGCAGCTTGGGGGACAGGGTGTCGGCCACTGAAGCTTTCTTT.

This clonotype turned up a few times. This sequence joins TRBV5-1 and TRBJ1-6; D gene unclear. CDR3 length: 14 amino acids. V was trimmed by 0 bases and J by 7 bases, leaving 8 bases between them. Germline V gives CDR1 SGHRS, CDR2 YFSETQ. CDR3 amino acids: CASSLDPKNSPLHF. In DNA, the CDR3 is TGCGCCAGCAGCTTGGACCCTAAGAATTCACCCCTCCACTTT.

This rearrangement joins TRBV6-2 or TRBV6-3 to TRBJ2-1; D ambiguous. Germline V lookup: CDR1 MNHEY, CDR2 SVGEGT. The V end was cut by 7 bases, the J end by 10 bases, with 14 bases between. The CDR3 is 12 amino acids. The CDR3 coding sequence is TGTGCCAGCAACGTCGAGGTGGGGGAGCAGTTCTTC. It translates to CASNVEVGEQFF.

The chain uses TRBV20-1 and TRBJ2-1; TRBD2 matches 8 bases. CDR1 and CDR2 from the germline V gene are DFQATT and SNEGSKA (reference sequence). The J segment lost 6 bases and the V segment lost 6 bases, leaving 16 bases of the junction unmatched. The CDR3 is 16 residues long. CDR3 sequence (DNA): TGCAGTGCCCGCGATGCGGGGGGCGGTTCTTTCAATGAGCAGTTCTTC. This encodes CSARDAGGGSFNEQFF.

This clonotype was seen a handful of times. The chain links TRBV12-2 to TRBJ2-5; the tabulated D call, TRBD1, remains unverified against the DNA. TRBV12-2 is designated a pseudogene. CDR3 length: 20 residues. As DNA, the CDR3 is TGTGCAAGTCGCTTAGTTCGGGTTATAGGGTCAGGCGTCCCACAAGAGACCCAGTACTTC. Amino acid sequence: CASRLVRVIGSGVPQETQYF.

This clonotype was seen a few times. The V call is TRBV4-2, the J call TRBJ2-1; 8 bases match TRBD1. Trimming cost V 4 bases and J 6 bases; bases outside gene matches: 5. Germline values: CDR1 LGHNA, CDR2 YNFKEQ. CDR3 length: 14 residues. The CDR3 DNA reads TGTGCCAGCAGCCCTCGAACAGGGGGCAATGAGCAGTTCTTC. This gives the protein CASSPRTGGNEQFF.

The table lists this clonotype with a few counts. This chain connects TRBV7-8 to TRBJ1-3; D perhaps matches TRBD1 (6 bases). The CDR3 loop spans 15 amino acids. Germline loops: CDR1 SGHVS, CDR2 FQNEAQ. Trimming cost V 4 bases and J 4 bases, with 14 bases left between them. The CDR3 loop reads CASSSPGQYGNTIYF. CDR3 nucleotide sequence: TGTGCCAGCAGCTCCCCCGGACAGTACGGAAACACCATATATTTT.